This TCR beta chain was recorded in a study of blood T cell repertoires in COVID-19. At the level of the study: Collection of acute and convalescent COVID-19 samples took place in the United States, Italy and Spain. Sample material is recorded as cDNA or gDNA derived from T cells, B-cell-depleted T cells, or PBMCs.

The V gene's germline CDR1 is KGHDR and CDR2 SFDVKD. The length of the CDR3 is 17 residues. V lost 12 bases, J lost 6 bases, and 32 bases lay in between. In the authors' workflow: Reference gene primer amplification in the assay estimated nucleated cell counts. TCRdb's copy holds only in-frame clones and misses some; the assay was immunoSEQ multiplex PCR. The DNA gave D and trimming, while V, J and clone size come from that table. The table includes 200,000 to 300,000 clones, approximately 81% detected once. This TCR was sampled from a man in his 60s with acute or convalescent COVID-19. The material sequenced was peripheral blood. The rearrangement uses TRBV24-1 and TRBJ2-7; D is perhaps TRBD2 (6 bases). The CDR3 DNA reads TGTGCCCTTAGCGGACTTAAGCAAAGACGACCGGGGACCGAGCAGTACTTC. It is translated as CALSGLKQRRPGTEQYF.